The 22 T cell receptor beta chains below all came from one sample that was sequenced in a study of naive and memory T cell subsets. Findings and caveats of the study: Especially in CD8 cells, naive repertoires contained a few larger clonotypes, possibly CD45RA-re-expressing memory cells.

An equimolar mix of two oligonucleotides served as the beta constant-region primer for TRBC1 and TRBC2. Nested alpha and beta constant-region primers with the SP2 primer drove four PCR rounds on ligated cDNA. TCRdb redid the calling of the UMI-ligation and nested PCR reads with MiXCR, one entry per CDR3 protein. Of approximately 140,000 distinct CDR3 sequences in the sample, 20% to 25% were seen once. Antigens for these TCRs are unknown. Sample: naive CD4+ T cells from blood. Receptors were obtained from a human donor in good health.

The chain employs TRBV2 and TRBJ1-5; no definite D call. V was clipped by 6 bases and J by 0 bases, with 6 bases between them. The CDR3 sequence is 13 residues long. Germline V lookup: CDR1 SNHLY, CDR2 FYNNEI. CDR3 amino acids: CASRGISNQPQHF. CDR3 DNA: TGTGCCAGCAGAGGAATTAGCAATCAGCCCCAGCATTTT.

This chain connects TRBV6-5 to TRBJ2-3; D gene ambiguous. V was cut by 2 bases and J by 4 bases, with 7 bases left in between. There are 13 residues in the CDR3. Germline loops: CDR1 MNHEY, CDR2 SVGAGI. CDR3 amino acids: CASSYLNADTQYF. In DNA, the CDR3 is TGTGCCAGCAGTTACCTTAACGCAGATACGCAGTATTTT.

CDR3 DNA sequence: TGTGCCAGCAGCCAAGGACTAGCGGGAGTAGAGACCCAGTACTTC. It codes for CASSQGLAGVETQYF. V and J are TRBV7-3 and TRBJ2-5; 13 bases line up with TRBD2. The length of the CDR3 is 15 residues. Germline V lookup: CDR1 SGHTA, CDR2 FQGTGA. The V gene end was trimmed by 5 bases and the J gene end by 4 bases; junction bases not matched to a gene: 4.

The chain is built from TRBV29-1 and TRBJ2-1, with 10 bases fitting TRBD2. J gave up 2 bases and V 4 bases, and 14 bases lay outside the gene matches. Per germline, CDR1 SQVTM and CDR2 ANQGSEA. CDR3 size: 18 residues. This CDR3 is CSVGGLAGDPLPYNEQFF. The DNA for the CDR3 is TGCAGCGTTGGGGGGCTAGCGGGAGATCCGCTCCCCTACAATGAGCAGTTCTTC.

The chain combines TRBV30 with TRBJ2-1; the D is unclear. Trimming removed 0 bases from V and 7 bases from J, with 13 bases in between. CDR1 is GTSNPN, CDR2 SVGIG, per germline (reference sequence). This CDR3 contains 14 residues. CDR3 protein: CAWSVHPRRNEQFF. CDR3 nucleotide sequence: TGTGCCTGGAGTGTACATCCGCGGCGTAATGAGCAGTTCTTC. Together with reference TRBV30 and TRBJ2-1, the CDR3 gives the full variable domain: SQTIHQWPATLVQPVGSPLSLECTVEGTSNPNLYWYRQAAGRGLQLLFYSVGIGQISSEVPQNLSASRPQDRQFILSSKKLLLSDSGFYLCAWSVHPRRNEQFFGPGTRLTVL.

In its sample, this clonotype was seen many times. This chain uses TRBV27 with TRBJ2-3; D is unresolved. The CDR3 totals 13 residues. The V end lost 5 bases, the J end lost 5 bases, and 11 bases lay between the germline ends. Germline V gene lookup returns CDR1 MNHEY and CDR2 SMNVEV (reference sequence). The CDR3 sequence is CASSASPGDTQYF. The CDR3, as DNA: TGTGCCAGCAGTGCGAGCCCGGGAGATACGCAGTATTTT.

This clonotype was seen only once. CDR3 in amino acids: CASTYDPIRDEQYF. DNA for the CDR3: TGTGCCAGCACGTATGACCCGATCCGGGACGAGCAGTACTTC. This chain joins TRBV2 and TRBJ2-7; the D is unclear. The V gene's germline CDR1 is SNHLY and CDR2 FYNNEI. Trimming cost V 7 bases and J 5 bases, with 18 bases left between them. The CDR3 has 14 amino acids.

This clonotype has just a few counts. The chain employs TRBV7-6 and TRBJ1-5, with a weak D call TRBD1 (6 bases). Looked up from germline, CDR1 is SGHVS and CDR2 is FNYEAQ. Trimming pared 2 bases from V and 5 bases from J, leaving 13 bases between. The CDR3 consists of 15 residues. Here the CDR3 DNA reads TGTGCCAGCAGCTTATACACAGGGACCGATCAGCCCCAGCATTTT. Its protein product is CASSLYTGTDQPQHF. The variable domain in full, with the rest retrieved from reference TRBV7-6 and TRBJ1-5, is GAGVSQSPRYKVTKRGQDVALRCDPISGHVSLYWYRQALGQGPEFLTYFNYEAQQDKSGLPNDRFSAERPEGSISTLTIQRTEQRDSAMYRCASSLYTGTDQPQHFGDGTRLSIL.

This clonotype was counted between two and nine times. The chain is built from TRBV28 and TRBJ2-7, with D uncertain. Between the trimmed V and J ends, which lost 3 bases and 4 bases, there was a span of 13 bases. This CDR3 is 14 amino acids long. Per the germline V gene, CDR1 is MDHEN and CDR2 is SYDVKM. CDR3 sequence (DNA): TGTGCCAGCAGTTTCTTGGGTTTCGAGTACGAGCAGTACTTC. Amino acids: CASSFLGFEYEQYF.

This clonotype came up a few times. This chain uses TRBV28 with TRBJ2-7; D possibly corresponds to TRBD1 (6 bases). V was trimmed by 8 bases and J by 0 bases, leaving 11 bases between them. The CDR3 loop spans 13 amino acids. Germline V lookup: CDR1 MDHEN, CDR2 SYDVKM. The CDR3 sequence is CASFGTPSYEQYF. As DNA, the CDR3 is TGTGCCAGCTTCGGGACACCCTCCTACGAGCAGTACTTC.

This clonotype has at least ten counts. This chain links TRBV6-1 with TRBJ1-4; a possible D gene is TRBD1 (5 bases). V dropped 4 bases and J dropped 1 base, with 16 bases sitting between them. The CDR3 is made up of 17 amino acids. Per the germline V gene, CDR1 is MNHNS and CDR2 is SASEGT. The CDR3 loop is CASSVGGARITNEKLFF. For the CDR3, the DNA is TGTGCCAGCAGTGTCGGAGGGGCCAGAATAACTAATGAAAAACTGTTTTTT.

The CDR3 coding sequence is TGTGCCAGTCTAAGGACAGGGGAGACCTACGAGCAGTACTTC. It codes for CASLRTGETYEQYF. The rearrangement uses TRBV25-1 and TRBJ2-7, with TRBD1 identical over 9 bases. This CDR3 comprises 14 residues. With 9 bases clipped from V and 2 bases from J, the junction kept 8 bases outside the gene matches. The germline CDR1 and CDR2 sequences are MGHDK and SYGVNS.

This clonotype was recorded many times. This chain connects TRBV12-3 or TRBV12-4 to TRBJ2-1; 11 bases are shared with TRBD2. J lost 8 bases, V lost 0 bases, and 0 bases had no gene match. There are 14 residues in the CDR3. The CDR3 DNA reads TGTGCCAGCAGTTTAGCACTAGCGGGAGATGAGCAGTTCTTC. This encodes CASSLALAGDEQFF.

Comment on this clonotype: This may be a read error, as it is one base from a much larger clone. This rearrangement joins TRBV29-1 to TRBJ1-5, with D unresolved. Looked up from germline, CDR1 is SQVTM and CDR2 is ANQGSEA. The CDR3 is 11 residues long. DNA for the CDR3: TGCAGCGTTGGAGAGTTCCAGCCCCTGCATTTT. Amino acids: CSVGEFQPLHF.

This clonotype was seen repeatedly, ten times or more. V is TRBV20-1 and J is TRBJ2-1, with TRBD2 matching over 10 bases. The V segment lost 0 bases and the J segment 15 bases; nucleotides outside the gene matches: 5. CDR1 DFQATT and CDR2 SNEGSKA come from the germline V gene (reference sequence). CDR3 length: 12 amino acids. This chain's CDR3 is CSARDKLAGPFF. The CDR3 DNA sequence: TGCAGTGCTAGAGATAAACTAGCGGGACCGTTCTTC.

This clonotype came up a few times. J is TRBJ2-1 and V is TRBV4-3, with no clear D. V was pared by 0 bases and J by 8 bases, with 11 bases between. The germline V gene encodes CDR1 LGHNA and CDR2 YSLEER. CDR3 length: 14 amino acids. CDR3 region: CASSQDLGFDEQFF. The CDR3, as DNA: TGCGCCAGCAGCCAAGATTTGGGGTTCGATGAGCAGTTCTTC.

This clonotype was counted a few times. The CDR3 is CASSHSSGAAYEQYF. As DNA, the CDR3 is TGTGCCAGCAGCCATTCTAGCGGCGCAGCCTACGAGCAGTACTTC. The chain employs TRBV14 and TRBJ2-7, with 7 bases lining up with TRBD2. Germline trimming cut 3 bases from V and 2 bases from J; bases unmatched to any gene: 7. Per germline, CDR1 SGHDN and CDR2 FVKESK. The CDR3 consists of 15 residues.

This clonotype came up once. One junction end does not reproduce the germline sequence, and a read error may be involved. Written as DNA, the CDR3 is TGCGTCAGCAGCCCGGGACAGGGGGACAATGAGCAGTTCTTC. Translated: CVSSPGQGDNEQFF. The chain links TRBV5-1 to TRBJ2-1; 11 bases map to TRBD1. The CDR3 contains 14 residues. Germline CDR1 is SGHRS and CDR2 is YFSETQ.

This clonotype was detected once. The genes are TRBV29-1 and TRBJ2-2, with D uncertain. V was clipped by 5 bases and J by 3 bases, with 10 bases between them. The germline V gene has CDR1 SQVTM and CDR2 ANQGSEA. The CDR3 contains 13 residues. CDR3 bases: TGCAGCGTTATGGACGAAGACACCGGGGAGCTGTTTTTT. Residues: CSVMDEDTGELFF.

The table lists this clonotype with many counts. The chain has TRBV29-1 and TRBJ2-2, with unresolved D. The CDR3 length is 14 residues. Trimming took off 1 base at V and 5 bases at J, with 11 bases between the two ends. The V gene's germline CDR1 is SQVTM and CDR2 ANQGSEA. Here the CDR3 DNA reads TGCAGCGTTGAAGGGGTTTATCGGACCGGGGAGCTGTTTTTT. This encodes CSVEGVYRTGELFF.

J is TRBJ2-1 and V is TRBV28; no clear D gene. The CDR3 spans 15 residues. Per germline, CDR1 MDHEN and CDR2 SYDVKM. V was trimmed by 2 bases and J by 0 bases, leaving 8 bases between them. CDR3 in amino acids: CASSLEADSYNEQFF. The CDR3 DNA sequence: TGTGCCAGCAGTTTAGAGGCCGACTCCTACAATGAGCAGTTCTTC.

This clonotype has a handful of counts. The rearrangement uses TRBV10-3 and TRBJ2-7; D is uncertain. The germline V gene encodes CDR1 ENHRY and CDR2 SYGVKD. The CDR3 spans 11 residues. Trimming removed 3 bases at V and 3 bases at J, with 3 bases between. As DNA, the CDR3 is TGTGCCATCAGTGAAGACTACGAGCAGTACTTC. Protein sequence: CAISEDYEQYF.